The 5 T cell receptor beta chains below come from one sample, sequenced in a study of regulatory T cells in long-lasting Graves disease. Combining iRepertoire HTBI primers with Arm-PCR of CDR3 regions, the authors built TCR beta libraries. TCRdb ran MiXCR on the multiplex PCR reads and lists one entry per CDR3 protein. The sample yields 450,000 to 500,000 distinct CDR3 sequences, 16% seen once. The time point here: newly diagnosed GD, antithyroid drugs for less than 3 months. The TCR library was made from RNA that had been extracted from PBMCs in TRIzol. This sample also appeared in a second study, on T cells in Graves' hyperthyroidism and ophthalmopathy.

Material: peripheral blood mononuclear cells (PBMCs), obtained at new diagnosis, from a patient treated with antithyroid drugs. The receptors originated from a man between 35 and 55 years old with Graves disease.

At least ten counts were recorded for this clonotype. The genes are TRBV29-1 and TRBJ1-1; D is undetermined. This CDR3 is 12 amino acids long. The germline V gene encodes CDR1 SQVTM and CDR2 ANQGSEA. The V gene lost 5 bases and the J gene lost 4 bases, with 11 bases spanning the gap. DNA for the CDR3: TGCAGCGTTTCCGGGATGGGCACTGAAGCTTTCTTT. This codes for CSVSGMGTEAFF.

This chain links TRBV29-1 with TRBJ2-5, with D perhaps being TRBD1 or TRBD2 (5 bases each). This CDR3 is 12 amino acids long. Trimming cost V 5 bases and J 5 bases, with 12 bases left between them. The germline V gene encodes CDR1 SQVTM and CDR2 ANQGSEA. The CDR3 DNA sequence: TGCAGCGTTTATGGGACCGGGGAGACCCAGTACTTC. It encodes CSVYGTGETQYF.

The gene calls are TRBV5-1 and TRBJ2-1; 14 bases are shared with TRBD2. CDR1 SGHRS and CDR2 YFSETQ come from the germline V gene. Germline trimming cut 0 bases from V and 8 bases from J; bases unmatched to any gene: 7. The CDR3 runs to 17 residues. The chain's CDR3 is CASSLAGTSGSIDEQFF. The DNA for the CDR3 is TGCGCCAGCAGCTTGGCTGGGACTAGCGGGAGTATCGATGAGCAGTTCTTC.

A few counts support this clonotype. The gene calls are TRBV29-1 and TRBJ1-2, with D hard to call. V was trimmed by 2 bases and J by 5 bases, leaving 6 bases between them. The CDR3 is made up of 11 amino acids. Germline CDR1 and CDR2: SQVTM and ANQGSEA. CDR3 sequence: CSVEMEYGYTF. In DNA form, the CDR3 reads TGCAGCGTTGAAATGGAGTATGGCTACACCTTC.

This CDR3 reads CASSRGGSTYNEQFF. Written as DNA, the CDR3 is TGTGCCAGCAGCCGAGGGGGGAGTACTTACAATGAGCAGTTCTTC. The chain links TRBV14 to TRBJ2-1; D assignment may be TRBD1 or TRBD2 (6 bases each). V was shortened by 4 bases and J by 4 bases, with 14 bases between the two germline ends. The CDR3 runs to 15 residues. The V gene's germline CDR1 is SGHDN and CDR2 FVKESK.